A selection of T cell receptor beta chains follows, all from one sample in a study of vaccination and CD4 T cells after COVID-19. TCRdb processed the PCR reads anew with MiXCR; each CDR3 protein has one entry. This table holds 20,000 to 25,000 distinct CDR3 sequences, 60% found once. Antigens for these TCRs are unknown. The sample here was CD4+ T cells from blood, cultured in vitro, taken after SARS-CoV-2 vaccination. Receptors originate from a human donor who received a COVID-19 vaccine. Each CDR3 is given with its conserved first and last residue. The D gene is left open where the match is weak. Clone sizes are given selectively: once, few, many, or a class where the clone is expanded.

CDR3aa: CASSQPDTTNYGYTF; CDR3nt: TGTGCCAGCAGCCAACCGGACACGACGAACTATGGCTACACCTTC; v_gene: TRBV4-2; d_gene: .; j_gene: TRBJ1-2; abundance: .; len: 15
CDR3aa: CASSTGTGHGYTF; CDR3nt: TGTGCCAGCAGTACCGGGACAGGGCATGGCTACACCTTC; v_gene: TRBV6-2/TRBV6-3; d_gene: TRBD1; j_gene: TRBJ1-2; abundance: few; len: 13
CDR3aa: CASSLTSANEKLFF; CDR3nt: TGTGCCAGCAGTTTGACGTCAGCTAATGAAAAACTGTTTTTT; v_gene: TRBV12-3/TRBV12-4; d_gene: .; j_gene: TRBJ1-4; abundance: .; len: 14
CDR3aa: CASSDSKPGQSIHYGYTF; CDR3nt: TGTGCCAGTAGCGATTCAAAACCGGGACAGTCAATTCACTATGGCTACACCTTC; v_gene: TRBV19; d_gene: TRBD1; j_gene: TRBJ1-2; abundance: .; len: 18
CDR3aa: CASSLAVDGTEAFF; CDR3nt: TGCGCCAGCAGCTTGGCCGTGGATGGGACTGAAGCTTTCTTT; v_gene: TRBV5-1; d_gene: .; j_gene: TRBJ1-1; abundance: .; len: 14
CDR3aa: CASSQDRNQGGIYGYTF; CDR3nt: TGTGCCAGCAGCCAAGATCGGAATCAGGGAGGAATCTATGGCTACACCTTC; v_gene: TRBV3-1; d_gene: .; j_gene: TRBJ1-2; abundance: .; len: 17
CDR3aa: CAIRGTSGYWEQFF; CDR3nt: TGTGCCATCAGGGGGACTAGCGGGTACTGGGAGCAGTTCTTC; v_gene: TRBV10-3; d_gene: TRBD2; j_gene: TRBJ2-1; abundance: .; len: 14
CDR3aa: CSAREGRGNTEAFF; CDR3nt: TGCAGTGCTAGAGAGGGCCGAGGGAACACTGAAGCTTTCTTT; v_gene: TRBV20-1; d_gene: .; j_gene: TRBJ1-1; abundance: .; len: 14
CDR3aa: CSAGSAGPAGQNTIYF; CDR3nt: TGCAGTGCTGGATCCGCCGGGCCGGCAGGTCAAAACACCATATATTTT; v_gene: TRBV20-1; d_gene: .; j_gene: TRBJ1-3; abundance: few; len: 16
CDR3aa: CASSSGNQPQHF; CDR3nt: TGTGCCAGCAGCTCCGGCAATCAGCCCCAGCATTTT; v_gene: TRBV7-9; d_gene: .; j_gene: TRBJ1-5; abundance: .; len: 12
CDR3aa: CASSESRSGNTIYF; CDR3nt: TGTGCCAGCAGTGAATCCCGCTCTGGAAACACCATATATTTT; v_gene: TRBV2; d_gene: .; j_gene: TRBJ1-3; abundance: .; len: 14
CDR3aa: CASILTFPGFGYTF; CDR3nt: TGTGCCAGCATCCTGACCTTCCCAGGGTTCGGCTACACCTTC; v_gene: TRBV6-1; d_gene: .; j_gene: TRBJ1-2; abundance: .; len: 14
CDR3aa: CASSGDRRISGNTIYF; CDR3nt: TGTGCCAGCAGTGGAGACAGGAGAATATCTGGAAACACCATATATTTT; v_gene: TRBV6-1; d_gene: .; j_gene: TRBJ1-3; abundance: once; len: 16
CDR3aa: CSAPGGGTDTQYF; CDR3nt: TGCAGTGCTCCGGGGGGTGGCACAGATACGCAGTATTTT; v_gene: TRBV20-1; d_gene: TRBD2; j_gene: TRBJ2-3; abundance: few; len: 13
CDR3aa: CATSSHDRGARAGELFF; CDR3nt: TGTGCCACCAGCAGCCACGATAGGGGGGCGAGGGCCGGGGAGCTGTTTTTT; v_gene: TRBV15; d_gene: .; j_gene: TRBJ2-2; abundance: medium-sized; len: 17
CDR3aa: CASSPTGGNRPQHF; CDR3nt: TGTGCCAGCAGCCCTACAGGGGGCAATCGGCCCCAGCATTTT; v_gene: TRBV11-2; d_gene: TRBD1; j_gene: TRBJ1-5; abundance: .; len: 14
CDR3aa: CASSLGVVKRGTGELFF; CDR3nt: TGTGCCAGCAGCTTAGGGGTAGTGAAGCGGGGGACCGGGGAGCTGTTTTTT; v_gene: TRBV7-8; d_gene: TRBD2; j_gene: TRBJ2-2; abundance: .; len: 17
CDR3aa: CASSIDAGKETQYF; CDR3nt: TGTGCCAGTAGTATAGATGCGGGGAAAGAGACCCAGTACTTC; v_gene: TRBV19; d_gene: .; j_gene: TRBJ2-5; abundance: .; len: 14
CDR3aa: CASSYPTHTGELFF; CDR3nt: TGTGCCAGCAGTTACCCCACTCACACCGGGGAGCTGTTTTTT; v_gene: TRBV6-5; d_gene: .; j_gene: TRBJ2-2; abundance: .; len: 14
CDR3aa: CASKGRQVPSSQHF; CDR3nt: TGTGCCAGCAAGGGTCGGCAGGTCCCCTCGTCCCAGCATTTT; v_gene: TRBV12-3/TRBV12-4; d_gene: .; j_gene: TRBJ1-5; abundance: .; len: 14
CDR3aa: CASSLKSLASFGELFF; CDR3nt: TGTGCCAGCAGTTTAAAATCCCTAGCCTCGTTCGGGGAGCTGTTTTTT; v_gene: TRBV12-3/TRBV12-4; d_gene: .; j_gene: TRBJ2-2; abundance: few; len: 16
CDR3aa: CSAIPGLDNYGYTF; CDR3nt: TGCAGTGCTATTCCGGGGCTTGATAACTATGGCTACACCTTC; v_gene: TRBV20-1; d_gene: .; j_gene: TRBJ1-2; abundance: .; len: 14
CDR3aa: CASSDPGTRGKNSPLHF; CDR3nt: TGTGCCAGCAGCGACCCCGGGACAAGGGGAAAAAATTCACCCCTCCACTTT; v_gene: TRBV5-4; d_gene: .; j_gene: TRBJ1-6; abundance: .; len: 17
CDR3aa: CASSSYGQGIAKNIQYF; CDR3nt: TGTGCCAGCAGCTCATATGGACAGGGGATTGCCAAAAACATTCAGTACTTC; v_gene: TRBV7-9; d_gene: TRBD1; j_gene: TRBJ2-4; abundance: once; len: 17
CDR3aa: CASSPVRTSGNRAQYF; CDR3nt: TGTGCCAGCTCACCAGTTCGGACTAGCGGCAACAGGGCCCAGTACTTC; v_gene: TRBV18; d_gene: TRBD2; j_gene: TRBJ2-5; abundance: few; len: 16
CDR3aa: CASSLMGRVDTGELFF; CDR3nt: TGTGCCAGCAGTTTAATGGGGAGGGTCGACACCGGGGAGCTGTTTTTT; v_gene: TRBV27; d_gene: TRBD2; j_gene: TRBJ2-2; abundance: few; len: 16
CDR3aa: CASSPGQGALIRFTTEAFF; CDR3nt: TGTGCCAGCAGTCCTGGACAGGGGGCTTTAATTCGGTTTACCACTGAAGCTTTCTTT; v_gene: TRBV5-8; d_gene: TRBD1; j_gene: TRBJ1-1; abundance: .; len: 19
CDR3aa: CASSLVSGRGQDEQYF; CDR3nt: TGTGCCAGCAGCTTAGTCTCGGGCAGGGGGCAAGACGAGCAGTACTTC; v_gene: TRBV11-2; d_gene: TRBD1; j_gene: TRBJ2-7; abundance: .; len: 16
CDR3aa: CASSLRGGDTEAFF; CDR3nt: TGTGCCAGCAGCTTACGCGGGGGGGACACTGAAGCTTTCTTT; v_gene: TRBV11-3; d_gene: .; j_gene: TRBJ1-1; abundance: .; len: 14
CDR3aa: CASRALTGASQPQHF; CDR3nt: TGTGCCAGTAGAGCGCTGACAGGGGCGAGTCAGCCCCAGCATTTT; v_gene: TRBV19; d_gene: TRBD1; j_gene: TRBJ1-5; abundance: .; len: 15
CDR3aa: CASSFEVNTEAFF; CDR3nt: TGTGCCAGCAGTTTCGAAGTGAACACTGAAGCTTTCTTT; v_gene: TRBV12-3/TRBV12-4; d_gene: .; j_gene: TRBJ1-1; abundance: .; len: 13
CDR3aa: CSATLRDRGTGYTF; CDR3nt: TGCAGTGCTACCCTCCGGGACAGGGGGACCGGCTACACCTTC; v_gene: TRBV20-1; d_gene: TRBD1; j_gene: TRBJ1-2; abundance: few; len: 14
CDR3aa: CASSPRGQNQPQHF; CDR3nt: TGTGCCAGCTCACCAAGGGGGCAGAATCAGCCCCAGCATTTT; v_gene: TRBV18; d_gene: TRBD1; j_gene: TRBJ1-5; abundance: .; len: 14
CDR3aa: CASSSYSGGATDTQYF; CDR3nt: TGTGCCAGCAGCTCCTATAGCGGGGGGGCAACAGATACGCAGTATTTT; v_gene: TRBV7-2; d_gene: TRBD2; j_gene: TRBJ2-3; abundance: few; len: 16
CDR3aa: CAISIAESSYNSPLHF; CDR3nt: TGTGCCATCAGTATTGCTGAAAGCTCCTATAATTCACCCCTCCACTTT; v_gene: TRBV10-3; d_gene: .; j_gene: TRBJ1-6; abundance: .; len: 16
CDR3aa: CASSRTGTGDGYTF; CDR3nt: TGTGCCAGCAGCAGAACCGGGACAGGGGACGGCTACACCTTC; v_gene: TRBV7-9; d_gene: TRBD1; j_gene: TRBJ1-2; abundance: once; len: 14
CDR3aa: CSARGLTGASYEQYF; CDR3nt: TGCAGTGCTAGAGGCTTGACAGGGGCCTCCTACGAGCAGTACTTC; v_gene: TRBV20-1; d_gene: TRBD1; j_gene: TRBJ2-7; abundance: once; len: 15
CDR3aa: CASSLGVLAGGSYEQYF; CDR3nt: TGTGCCAGCAGCTTAGGAGTGCTAGCGGGGGGGTCATACGAGCAGTACTTC; v_gene: TRBV7-2; d_gene: TRBD2; j_gene: TRBJ2-7; abundance: few; len: 17
CDR3aa: CASKQARRMNTEAFF; CDR3nt: TGCGCCAGCAAGCAGGCCCGACGGATGAACACTGAAGCTTTCTTT; v_gene: TRBV10-2; d_gene: .; j_gene: TRBJ1-1; abundance: .; len: 15
CDR3aa: CASSTASLDTQYF; CDR3nt: TGTGCCAGCAGCACAGCGTCGCTAGATACGCAGTATTTT; v_gene: TRBV7-7; d_gene: .; j_gene: TRBJ2-3; abundance: few; len: 13
CDR3aa: CSARVPSGVLPAKNIQYF; CDR3nt: TGCAGTGCTAGAGTTCCGTCGGGGGTCCTACCAGCCAAAAACATTCAGTACTTC; v_gene: TRBV20-1; d_gene: .; j_gene: TRBJ2-4; abundance: .; len: 18
CDR3aa: CASSDSGLERGNTIYF; CDR3nt: TGTGCCAGCAGTGACTCGGGCCTTGAACGCGGAAACACCATATATTTT; v_gene: TRBV6-4; d_gene: .; j_gene: TRBJ1-3; abundance: .; len: 16
CDR3aa: CASSPGGQLSSYNEQFF; CDR3nt: TGTGCCAGCAGCCCGGGAGGACAGCTGAGCTCCTACAATGAGCAGTTCTTC; v_gene: TRBV5-4; d_gene: .; j_gene: TRBJ2-1; abundance: few; len: 17
CDR3aa: CASRRTGVYQPQHF; CDR3nt: TGTGCCAGCAGACGGACAGGGGTCTATCAGCCCCAGCATTTT; v_gene: TRBV6-2/TRBV6-3; d_gene: TRBD1; j_gene: TRBJ1-5; abundance: few; len: 14
CDR3aa: CSVVASGRPDTQYF; CDR3nt: TGCAGCGTTGTGGCTAGCGGGAGACCAGATACGCAGTATTTT; v_gene: TRBV29-1; d_gene: TRBD2; j_gene: TRBJ2-3; abundance: few; len: 14
CDR3aa: CASSVEGTAYNEQFF; CDR3nt: TGTGCCAGCAGCGTCGAGGGGACGGCTTACAATGAGCAGTTCTTC; v_gene: TRBV9; d_gene: .; j_gene: TRBJ2-1; abundance: .; len: 15
CDR3aa: CASRSGPSTDTQYF; CDR3nt: TGCGCCAGCAGGTCGGGCCCTAGCACAGATACGCAGTATTTT; v_gene: TRBV5-1; d_gene: .; j_gene: TRBJ2-3; abundance: .; len: 14
CDR3aa: CASSSSRETQYF; CDR3nt: TGTGCCAGCAGCTCCTCGCGAGAGACCCAGTACTTC; v_gene: TRBV7-2; d_gene: .; j_gene: TRBJ2-5; abundance: once; len: 12